This T cell receptor beta chain appears in the sequencing data of a study of monozygotic twins with inflammatory bowel disease (dated by TCRdb to between 2019 and 2020). About the study as a whole: The complete study included 28 monozygotic twin pairs: 19 IBD-discordant Danish pairs and nine German pairs, of which four were IBD-concordant and five were IBD-discordant. Within discordant pairs, disease-associated traits were sought mainly by comparing IBD patients with their genetically identical healthy co-twins. Each individual had, on average, about 151 000 unique TCRalpha sequences and 181 000 unique TCRbeta sequences available for analysis.

From each donor, a 2.5 ml peripheral blood sample was drawn into PAXgene tubes and stored at -80 degrees C. Without T cell sorting, total RNA was isolated from whole blood using the PAXgene blood miRNA kit on an automated QIAcube. Peripheral blood from monozygotic twin pairs, either concordant or discordant for inflammatory bowel disease, underwent deep TCRalpha and TCRbeta repertoire profiling that used unique molecular barcoding. Smoking habits were recorded for all twin pairs, and individuals were classified as current, former or never smokers. In regard to this clonotype: Its specific antigen is unknown.

Summary of the overall study and its limitations: IBD patients had lower TCRbeta repertoire diversity, measured by the inverse Simpson index, than their healthy co-twins. The results gave no support for a single strong signal or clonotype linked to IBD. The analysis was unable to tell apart different T cell subtypes. Because patients were on differing immunosuppressive treatments, the repertoires may have picked up extra background noise and inter-individual variability. IBD patients shared fewer clonotypes with other individuals than healthy twins did, most markedly in patients showing signs of disease activity. No difference in repertoire similarity was observed between concordant and discordant twins, possibly owing to limited statistical power.

The protocol used for the library was 5' RACE. Each TCR library was prepared from around 3,200 ng of total RNA. For each sample, cDNA was synthesized in eight separate reactions using SMARTScribe reverse transcriptase. During cDNA synthesis, template switching introduced unique molecular identifiers that contained a 6-nucleotide sample barcode. Two nested PCRs of approximately 16 and 9 cycles amplified the TCRalpha and TCRbeta cDNA, and bead purification followed each PCR. Before amplification, cDNA was treated with uracil DNA-glycosylase and purified using the QIAquick PCR purification kit. The second PCR added Illumina TruSeq-compatible adapters along with sample-specific barcodes. Library quality and concentration were assessed using TapeStation and Qubit, and approximately 5 ng of each library was pooled. Sequencing of the pooled libraries was done on an Illumina HiSeq2500 single-index Rapid Run using custom sequencing primers and 2 x 100 bp reads. In the authors' own workflow: PCR and sequencing errors were corrected by UMI-based consensus assembly using MiGEC version 1.2.6. MiXCR version 2.1.1 handled V(D)J alignment, clonotype assembly and CDR3 extraction. To normalise gene usage, clonotype sharing and MAIT/NKT TCR abundance, the top 1000, 10 000 and 20 000 clonotypes in each sample were analysed. Diversity was computed as the inverse Simpson index with the vegan R package after downsampling to 27 000 UMIs. Paired Mann-Whitney U tests were applied to discordant twin pairs, and Benjamini-Hochberg correction was used for multiple testing. After reprocessing by TCRdb, each CDR3 protein sequence is one entry, and no DNA is given. It is TCRdb's table, rather than the study itself, that gives the V and J calls and clone size. The sample's records list more than 100,000 distinct CDR3 sequences. The top ten hold around 1.9% of the sample.

The sequence came from a human donor with ulcerative colitis or Crohn's disease, or a healthy co-twin of an affected twin (not recorded which). Sequencing was carried out using blood.

The CDR3 sequence is CASRQPGRFSYEQYF. The chain is assembled from TRBV6-1 and TRBJ2-7; there is no DNA to check the TCRdb D call of TRBD1. From the cysteine up to the phenylalanine, the CDR3 has a length of 15 residues. The DNA is not on file. From a lookup of the germline V gene, CDR1 and CDR2 are MNHNS and SASEGT.